This is a list of T cell receptor beta chains from one sample in a study of technical replicates of blood from a few donors. The repertoire was sequenced with immunoSEQ multiplex PCR; TCRdb's copy has only in-frame clones and lacks some. The repertoire holds over 70,000 clones, with roughly 96% as singletons. Sample: T cells isolated from PBMCs. These TCRs come from a human donor in good health. The CDR3 runs from the conserved cysteine through the conserved F or W. The D gene is left open where the match is weak. Only part of the rows carry a size: once, few, many, or a class if the clone is expanded.

v_call,d_call,clone_size,j_call,cdr3_aa,cdr3_nt
TRBV5-6,-,-,TRBJ2-7,CASSLRKEYSYEQYF,TGTGCCAGCAGCTTGAGGAAGGAGTACTCCTACGAGCAGTACTTC
TRBV6-5,-,-,TRBJ2-4,CASSLGGKQYF,TGTGCCAGCAGTTTAGGAGGGAAACAGTACTTC
TRBV7-2,TRBD2,-,TRBJ2-3,CASSFTSGGFEGTDTQYF,TGTGCCAGCAGCTTCACTAGCGGGGGGTTTGAGGGCACAGATACGCAGTATTTT
TRBV14,-,once,TRBJ2-7,CASSQEVFSYEQYF,TGTGCCAGCAGCCAGGAGGTCTTTTCCTACGAGCAGTACTTC
TRBV19,-,-,TRBJ2-7,CASSEPGHAYEQYF,TGTGCCAGTAGTGAGCCGGGACACGCTTACGAGCAGTACTTC
TRBV4-1,TRBD2,-,TRBJ2-4,CASSQLSQQRGAKVAKNIQYF,TGCGCCAGCAGCCAACTCTCTCAACAGCGGGGGGCAAAGGTGGCCAAAAACATTCAGTACTTC
TRBV19,-,-,TRBJ2-1,CASSIARYNEQFF,TGTGCCAGTAGTATAGCGCGGTACAATGAGCAGTTCTTC
TRBV7-6,-,-,TRBJ1-1,CASSLEALVHTEAFF,TGTGCCAGCAGCTTAGAGGCCCTAGTCCACACTGAAGCTTTCTTT
TRBV28,-,-,TRBJ1-1,CASSSTVQGAFF,TGTGCCAGCAGTTCTACGGTCCAGGGGGCTTTCTTT
TRBV7-2,TRBD1,-,TRBJ2-6,CADQRDRGWAGANVLTF,TGTGCCGATCAAAGGGACAGGGGGTGGGCTGGGGCCAACGTCCTGACTTTC
TRBV5-4,TRBD2,-,TRBJ2-7,CASSLVAGISYEQYF,TGTGCCAGCAGCTTGGTAGCGGGTATTTCCTACGAGCAGTACTTC
TRBV7-7,-,once,TRBJ2-7,CASSPVDGSYEQYF,TGTGCCAGCAGCCCCGTGGACGGGAGCTACGAGCAGTACTTC
TRBV7-2,TRBD1,-,TRBJ1-4,CASSPRTGSSEKLFF,TGTGCCAGCAGCCCAAGGACAGGGTCTTCTGAAAAACTGTTTTTT
TRBV27,TRBD2,-,TRBJ2-7,CASSLGLAGEGLYF,TGTGCCAGCAGTTTAGGACTAGCGGGAGAGGGGCTGTACTTC
TRBV4-1,TRBD2,-,TRBJ2-7,CASSQGWTSGPQYF,TGCGCCAGCAGCCAAGGGTGGACTAGCGGGCCGCAGTACTTC
TRBV30,TRBD1,once,TRBJ1-4,CAWSLGTGREKLFF,TGTGCCTGGAGTCTTGGGACAGGACGAGAAAAACTGTTTTTT
TRBV5-4,-,-,TRBJ2-7,CASSPGLREQYF,TGTGCCAGCAGCCCGGGACTTCGCGAGCAGTACTTC
TRBV11-2,TRBD1,-,TRBJ1-5,CASSLEGQGYSNQPQHF,TGTGCCAGCAGCTTAGAGGGACAGGGATATAGCAATCAGCCCCAGCATTTT
TRBV7-2,-,-,TRBJ1-2,CASSLDTGSSGYTF,TGTGCCAGCAGCTTAGATACAGGGTCCTCTGGCTACACCTTC
TRBV30,-,-,TRBJ1-5,CAWSAPQGSNQPQHF,TGTGCCTGGAGTGCCCCCCAGGGGAGCAATCAGCCCCAGCATTTT
TRBV13,-,-,TRBJ1-2,CASSQTLMDMSGYTF,TGTGCCAGCAGCCAAACACTAATGGACATGTCCGGCTACACCTTC
TRBV5-1,TRBD1,-,TRBJ1-1,CASSPGQGVMNTEAFF,TGCGCCAGCAGCCCAGGACAGGGGGTAATGAACACTGAAGCTTTCTTT